These 26 T cell receptor beta chains were all obtained from the same sample, sequenced in a study of T cell responses to AZD1222 COVID-19 vaccine. Libraries were prepared by immunoSEQ multiplex PCR; TCRdb keeps only in-frame clonotypes and omits some of them. Of 150,000 to 200,000 clones in the sample, around 91% were seen once. Sample: peripheral blood, taken 28 days after the second AZD1222 dose. Receptors were obtained from an adult who received the AZD1222 COVID-19 vaccine.

The chain links TRBV6-6 to TRBJ1-4; possible D gene TRBD1, 5 bases. Trimming took 2 bases from V and 7 from J, leaving 8 bases between them. Germline V gene sequence: CDR1 MNHNY, CDR2 SVGAGI (reference sequence). The CDR3 extends over 13 amino acids. This chain's CDR3 is CASSYQGTEKLFF. The CDR3 nucleotides read TGTGCCAGCAGTTACCAGGGAACTGAAAAACTGTTTTTT.

The rearrangement joins TRBV19 to TRBJ1-4; TRBD1 matches at 9 bases. The CDR3 has 16 residues. V was clipped by 7 bases and J by 0 bases; unmatched bases: 6. Germline V gives CDR1 LNHDA, CDR2 SQIVND (reference sequence). The CDR3 protein is CASTRQGVATNEKLFF. CDR3 coding DNA: TGTGCCAGTACCCGACAGGGGGTTGCAACTAATGAAAAACTGTTTTTT.

V gene TRBV12-3 or TRBV12-4 combines with J gene TRBJ2-1; D is ambiguous. The CDR3 has 11 amino acids. Trimming pared 2 bases from V and 8 bases from J, leaving 4 bases between. The CDR3, as DNA: TGTGCCAGCAGTTTATACCATGAGCAGTTCTTC. This translates into CASSLYHEQFF.

The chain couples TRBV7-2 to TRBJ2-3, with 7 bases fitting TRBD1. The CDR3 has 17 amino acids. CDR1 and CDR2 (germline): SGHTA, FQGNSA. V gave up 2 bases and J gave up 2 bases; unmatched junction bases: 10. The DNA of the CDR3 is TGTGCCAGCAGCTTACTACCACAGGGGCCGATCACAGATACGCAGTATTTT. As protein: CASSLLPQGPITDTQYF.

The chain uses TRBV30 and TRBJ1-5, with 9 bases aligning to TRBD1. CDR3 length equals 14 residues. CDR1 is GTSNPN and CDR2 is SVGIG in the germline V gene (reference sequence). V lost 8 bases and J lost 6; bases outside the gene matches: 11. This CDR3 is CASQSTGGSQPQHF. CDR3 coding DNA: TGTGCCAGTCAGTCGACAGGGGGAAGTCAGCCCCAGCATTTT.

V is TRBV24-1 and J is TRBJ1-5, with TRBD1 matching over 8 bases. J gave up 2 bases and V 4 bases, and 3 bases lay outside the gene matches. Germline V CDR1 and CDR2: KGHDR, SFDVKD. The CDR3 runs to 15 residues. CDR3 residues: CATSDSGQGNQPQHF. The CDR3 DNA follows: TGTGCCACCAGTGACTCGGGACAGGGCAATCAGCCCCAGCATTTT.

DNA for the CDR3: TGCGCCAGTTCGGGGGGCCGGAGCACAGATACGCAGTATTTT. This encodes CASSGGRSTDTQYF. This rearrangement joins TRBV5-1 to TRBJ2-3; tentatively, D is TRBD2 (7 bases). Germline assignment: CDR1 SGHRS and CDR2 YFSETQ. The germline V and J ends were trimmed by 8 bases and 0 bases, with 13 bases remaining between them. The CDR3 is 14 amino acids.

The gene calls are TRBV4-1 and TRBJ1-4; D is possibly TRBD1 (6 bases). This CDR3 region has 15 residues. Germline V gene lookup returns CDR1 MGHRA and CDR2 YSYEKL. The V end lost 4 bases, the J end lost 5 bases, and 14 bases lay between the germline ends. The DNA of the CDR3 is TGCGCCAGCAGCCGTACCCCACAGGGAAATGAAAAACTGTTTTTT. This encodes CASSRTPQGNEKLFF.

The chain joins TRBV28 to TRBJ2-1; no reliable D call. The V end lost 10 bases, the J end lost 5 bases, and 9 bases lay between the germline ends. Germline lookup yields CDR1 MDHEN and CDR2 SYDVKM. The CDR3 covers 11 residues. CDR3 protein: CATHRHNEQFF. The CDR3 nucleotides are TGTGCCACCCACCGACACAATGAGCAGTTCTTC. The full variable domain, its missing parts supplied by reference TRBV28 and TRBJ2-1, is DVKVTQSSRYLVKRTGEKVFLECVQDMDHENMFWYRQDPGLGLRLIYFSYDVKMKEKGDIPEGYSVSREKKERFSLILESASTNQTSMYLCATHRHNEQFFGPGTRLTVL.

This rearrangement joins TRBV7-9 to TRBJ2-7; D gene ambiguous. This CDR3 contains 12 residues. Trimming removed 2 bases at V and 3 bases at J, with 5 bases between. Per germline, CDR1 SEHNR and CDR2 FQNEAQ (reference sequence). As DNA, the CDR3 is TGTGCCAGCAGCTTATATGACTACGAGCAGTACTTC. This encodes CASSLYDYEQYF.

The chain's CDR3 is CASSPENSNPSSYEQYF. The CDR3 DNA reads TGTGCCAGCAGTCCAGAAAACAGCAATCCAAGCTCCTACGAGCAGTACTTC. The chain links TRBV6-2 or TRBV6-3 to TRBJ2-7; D is unresolved. Germline assignment: CDR1 MNHEY and CDR2 SVGEGT. This CDR3 is built from 17 residues. V lost 5 bases and J lost 0, with 20 bases in between.

V usage is TRBV19 and J usage is TRBJ1-2; D is unclear. Germline V gives CDR1 LNHDA, CDR2 SQIVND (reference sequence). The CDR3 contains 13 residues. Between the trimmed V and J ends, which lost 3 bases and 2 bases, there was a span of 7 bases. The CDR3 sequence is CASSIAGNYGYTF. The CDR3 DNA follows: TGTGCCAGTAGTATCGCAGGAAACTATGGCTACACCTTC.

V and J are TRBV6-5 and TRBJ1-6, with a weak D call TRBD1 (6 bases). Germline V gene sequence: CDR1 MNHEY, CDR2 SVGAGI. V was cut by 0 bases and J by 10 bases, with 16 bases left in between. This CDR3 spans 16 amino acids. The CDR3 nucleotides read TGTGCCAGCAGTTACTCGAGGGCAGGGGCCCTATCACCCCTCCACTTT. It yields the protein CASSYSRAGALSPLHF.

This chain uses TRBV3-1 (or the pseudogene TRBV3-2) with TRBJ1-6; 7 bases line up with TRBD1. The ends lost 4 bases at V and 4 bases at J; junction bases unmatched: 7. CDR3 length: 16 residues. Per germline, CDR1 LGHDT and CDR2 YNNKEL (reference sequence). The CDR3 loop reads CASSRLRTGYNSPLHF. Written as DNA, the CDR3 is TGTGCCAGCAGCCGACTCCGGACAGGTTATAATTCACCCCTCCACTTT.

This clone was seen once. This chain links TRBV11-2 with TRBJ2-1; D call uncertain. Germline V lookup: CDR1 SGHAT, CDR2 FQNNGV. The CDR3 sequence is 12 residues long. With 4 bases removed from V and 9 bases from J, the gap between germline ends came to 10 bases. CDR3 DNA: TGTGCCAGCAGCTCCCCCGCGAGTGAGCAGTTCTTC. Amino acids: CASSSPASEQFF.

This chain joins TRBV3-1 (or the pseudogene TRBV3-2) and TRBJ1-2; a possible D gene is TRBD1 (6 bases). CDR3 size: 15 residues. V was pared by 1 base and J by 6 bases, with 15 bases between. CDR1 is LGHDT, CDR2 YNNKEL, per germline (reference sequence). CDR3 residues: CASSQVVRGWHGYTF. Written as DNA, the CDR3 is TGTGCCAGCAGCCAAGTTGTCAGGGGCTGGCATGGCTACACCTTC.

This chain connects TRBV11-3 to TRBJ1-1; D is unresolved. V shed 3 bases and J shed 4 bases, with 9 bases lying between them. The germline gives CDR1 SGHNT, CDR2 YENEEA. The CDR3 is made up of 13 amino acids. This chain's CDR3 is CASSLRASTEAFF. CDR3 nucleotides: TGTGCCAGCAGCTTGAGAGCGAGCACTGAAGCTTTCTTT.

This clone has just one count. The chain combines TRBV13 with TRBJ2-7; 7 bases line up with TRBD2. Germline values: CDR1 PRHDT, CDR2 FYEKMQ (reference sequence). V lost 1 base and J lost 5; bases outside the gene matches: 5. The CDR3 loop spans 14 amino acids. The CDR3: CASSLDRLADEQYF. In DNA form, the CDR3 reads TGTGCCAGCAGCTTAGACCGCCTAGCGGACGAGCAGTACTTC. The variable domain in full, completed from reference TRBV13 and TRBJ2-7, reads AAGVIQSPRHLIKEKRETATLKCYPIPRHDTVYWYQQGPGQDPQFLISFYEKMQSDKGSIPDRFSAQQFSDYHSELNMSSLELGDSALYFCASSLDRLADEQYFGPGTRLTVT.

This clone was picked up one time. The chain uses TRBV5-6 and TRBJ2-2; the D gene could be TRBD1 or TRBD2 (7 bases each). This CDR3 comprises 15 residues. V was cut by 4 bases and J by 1 base, with 11 bases left in between. From germline, CDR1 is SGHDT and CDR2 YYEEEE. CDR3 sequence: CASSQRDRNTGELFF. The CDR3 nucleotides are TGTGCCAGCAGCCAGCGGGACAGGAACACCGGGGAGCTGTTTTTT. The full variable domain, rest sourced from reference TRBV5-6 and TRBJ2-2, is DAGVTQSPTHLIKTRGQQVTLRCSPKSGHDTVSWYQQALGQGPQFIFQYYEEEERQRGNFPDRFSGHQFPNYSSELNVNALLLGDSALYLCASSQRDRNTGELFFGEGSRLTVL.

This clone has just one count. The chain uses TRBV6-5 and TRBJ1-2; D is unresolved. The CDR3 has 14 amino acids. V shed 6 bases and J shed 4 bases, with 15 bases lying between them. Germline values: CDR1 MNHEY, CDR2 SVGAGI. The CDR3 region has the DNA TGTGCCAGCAGCGGAGGAGGGAGCCGCTATGGCTACACCTTC. Its translation is CASSGGGSRYGYTF.

The V and J genes are TRBV29-1 and TRBJ2-5; 8 bases fit TRBD1. Unmatched junction bases numbered 10, after V lost 6 bases and J lost 4 bases. Germline CDR1 is SQVTM and CDR2 is ANQGSEA. This CDR3 is 14 amino acids long. CDR3 bases: TGCAGCGTCTCAGGGGGCTCGCTGGGAGAGACCCAGTACTTC. Amino acids: CSVSGGSLGETQYF.

The rearrangement links TRBV9 to TRBJ2-3; D is possibly TRBD2 (6 bases). V lost 0 bases and J 1 base, leaving 18 bases between the germline ends. The CDR3 consists of 18 residues. Germline CDR1 reads SGDLS; CDR2 reads YYNGEE. The CDR3 reads CASSVAVGWDSRTDTQYF. The CDR3 DNA is TGTGCCAGCAGCGTAGCCGTAGGATGGGACTCCCGCACAGATACGCAGTATTTT.

This chain joins TRBV5-1 and TRBJ2-3, with D tentatively TRBD1 (5 bases). The CDR3 covers 15 residues. Trimming cost V 3 bases and J 0 bases, with 11 bases left between them. In germline, CDR1 is SGHRS, CDR2 YFSETQ. DNA of the CDR3: TGCGCCAGCAGCTCAACGACAGTAAGCACAGATACGCAGTATTTT. This translates into CASSSTTVSTDTQYF.

This clone was seen just once. J is TRBJ2-2 and V is TRBV2; D gene unclear. This CDR3 has 15 residues. CDR1 is SNHLY and CDR2 is FYNNEI in the germline V gene. Trimming left V 4 bases short and J 4 bases short, with 13 bases between. CDR3 protein: CASSVRESSTGELFF. The DNA for the CDR3 is TGTGCCAGCAGTGTTAGGGAATCGAGCACCGGGGAGCTGTTTTTT. Looking up the rest from reference TRBV2 and TRBJ2-2 gives the full variable domain: EPEVTQTPSHQVTQMGQEVILRCVPISNHLYFYWYRQILGQKVEFLVSFYNNEISEKSEIFDDQFSVERPDGSNFTLKIRSTKLEDSAMYFCASSVRESSTGELFFGEGSRLTVL.

About this clone itself: This CDR3 is also generated by other DNA sequences in the sample. The chain has TRBV7-8 and TRBJ1-3; D gene unclear. Germline lookup yields CDR1 SGHVS and CDR2 FQNEAQ. The CDR3 has 13 residues. V lost 2 bases, J lost 0 bases, and 2 bases lay in between. Here the CDR3 reads CASSLSSGNTIYF. Here the CDR3 DNA reads TGTGCCAGCAGCTTAAGCTCTGGAAACACCATATATTTT.

V usage is TRBV24-1 and J usage is TRBJ1-4; D remains unclear. The length of the CDR3 is 15 residues. In germline, CDR1 is KGHDR, CDR2 SFDVKD. Trimming left V 9 bases short and J 2 bases short, with 15 bases between. The CDR3 coding sequence is TGTGCCACCCCGGGGAGGGATCCCACTAATGAAAAACTGTTTTTT. Protein product: CATPGRDPTNEKLFF.